These 10 T cell receptor beta chains came from one sample sequenced in a study of response to subunit inactivated influenza vaccine. TCRdb re-derived calls from the RT-PCR reads in MiXCR, one entry per CDR3 protein. This table holds about 190,000 distinct CDR3 sequences, approximately 15% found once. The specimen was CD8+ T cells sorted from PBMCs, collected roughly 5 days after vaccination. Every receptor here comes from a man aged 50-59 years who received an inactivated influenza vaccine.

V gene TRBV29-1 combines with J gene TRBJ1-1; weak D call: TRBD1 (6 bases). V gave up 6 bases and J gave up 3 bases, with 11 bases separating them. The germline CDR1 and CDR2 sequences are SQVTM and ANQGSEA. The CDR3 is 12 residues long. The CDR3 spells CSVGRGDTEAFF. In nucleotides, the CDR3 is TGCAGCGTAGGCAGGGGAGACACTGAAGCTTTCTTT.

This clonotype has a handful of counts. CDR3 protein: CASSQDPRARDEQFF. For the CDR3, the DNA is TGCGCCAGCAGCCAAGATCCCAGGGCCAGGGATGAGCAGTTCTTC. This sequence joins TRBV4-3 and TRBJ2-1, with a tentative D call TRBD1 (5 bases). There are 15 residues in the CDR3. The germline V gene encodes CDR1 LGHNA and CDR2 YSLEER. Trimming shortened V by 0 bases and J by 8 bases, and 14 bases separated the two germline ends.

This clonotype was seen at least ten times. This rearrangement joins TRBV9 to TRBJ2-3; D may be TRBD2 (5 bases). This CDR3 region has 12 residues. Trimming removed 5 bases from V and 3 bases from J, with 7 bases in between. Germline loops: CDR1 SGDLS, CDR2 YYNGEE. CDR3 protein: CASSPGTDTQYF. The CDR3 nucleotides are TGTGCCAGCAGTCCGGGGACAGATACGCAGTATTTT. Filled out from reference TRBV9 and TRBJ2-3, the complete variable domain reads DSGVTQTPKHLITATGQRVTLRCSPRSGDLSVYWYQQSLDQGLQFLIQYYNGEERAKGNILERFSAQQFPDLHSELNLSSLELGDSALYFCASSPGTDTQYFGPGTRLTVL.

The J gene is TRBJ2-7, the V gene TRBV28; maybe TRBD1 (6 bases). With 2 bases removed from V and 3 bases from J, the gap between germline ends came to 8 bases. Per germline, CDR1 MDHEN and CDR2 SYDVKM. The CDR3 consists of 13 residues. CDR3 DNA sequence: TGTGCCAGCAGTTTACGACAGGACTACGAGCAGTACTTC. It is translated as CASSLRQDYEQYF.

This clonotype was counted many times. The CDR3 sequence is CASRPGPYNEQFF. The CDR3 DNA reads TGTGCCAGCAGGCCGGGACCTTACAATGAGCAGTTCTTC. The chain links TRBV2 to TRBJ2-1; D may match TRBD1 or TRBD2 (5 bases each). Deletions cut 6 bases from V and 4 bases from J, with 10 bases between. The CDR3 sequence is 13 residues long. The germline CDR1 and CDR2 sequences are SNHLY and FYNNEI. The variable domain in full, completed from reference TRBV2 and TRBJ2-1, reads EPEVTQTPSHQVTQMGQEVILRCVPISNHLYFYWYRQILGQKVEFLVSFYNNEISEKSEIFDDQFSVERPDGSNFTLKIRSTKLEDSAMYFCASRPGPYNEQFFGPGTRLTVL.

The chain carries TRBV9 and TRBJ2-2; D is uncertain. CDR1 is SGDLS and CDR2 is YYNGEE in the germline V gene. The V end lost 1 base, the J end lost 4 bases, and 5 bases lay between the germline ends. This CDR3 is built from 13 residues. The CDR3 DNA is TGTGCCAGCAGCGTACATACCACCGGGGAGCTGTTTTTT. It translates to CASSVHTTGELFF.

Only a few counts were recorded for this clonotype. This rearrangement joins TRBV11-2 to TRBJ2-7; D unresolved. The CDR3 is 14 amino acids. Germline V gene data show CDR1 as SGHAT and CDR2 as FQNNGV. V lost 0 bases to trimming and J lost 9 bases, with 15 bases between them. The CDR3 loop reads CASSLDPTSRVQYF. CDR3 sequence (DNA): TGTGCCAGCAGCTTAGACCCTACAAGTAGAGTGCAGTACTTC. Supplemented by reference TRBV11-2 and TRBJ2-7, the full variable domain reads EAGVAQSPRYKIIEKRQSVAFWCNPISGHATLYWYQQILGQGPKLLIQFQNNGVVDDSQLPKDRFSAERLKGVDSTLKIQPAKLEDSAVYLCASSLDPTSRVQYFGPGTRLTVT.

This clonotype was counted many times. The V gene is TRBV7-8, the J gene TRBJ2-1; tentatively, D is TRBD2 (7 bases). The CDR3 has 17 amino acids. Germline V gives CDR1 SGHVS, CDR2 FQNEAQ. The ends were cut back, 3 bases at V and 8 bases at J, with 23 bases in the middle. This CDR3 is CASSFPAGAGPRDEQFF. The CDR3 region has the DNA TGTGCCAGCAGCTTCCCCGCGGGGGCAGGACCTAGGGATGAGCAGTTCTTC.

The chain is built from TRBV7-6 and TRBJ1-2, with D unresolved. From germline, CDR1 is SGHVS and CDR2 FNYEAQ. This CDR3 region has 14 residues. V gave up 1 base and J gave up 3 bases, with 9 bases separating them. The CDR3 spells CASSLGTQDYGYTF. The CDR3 DNA is TGTGCCAGCAGCTTAGGGACCCAAGACTATGGCTACACCTTC. The full variable domain, rest sourced from reference TRBV7-6 and TRBJ1-2, is GAGVSQSPRYKVTKRGQDVALRCDPISGHVSLYWYRQALGQGPEFLTYFNYEAQQDKSGLPNDRFSAERPEGSISTLTIQRTEQRDSAMYRCASSLGTQDYGYTFGSGTRLTVV.

V usage is TRBV4-1 and J usage is TRBJ1-1; 7 nucleotides align to TRBD1. Germline V gives CDR1 MGHRA, CDR2 YSYEKL. V shed 3 bases, J shed 7 bases, and the junction held 8 bases outside the gene matches. CDR3 length: 14 residues. CDR3 loop: CASSQWDSQGEAFF. The CDR3 DNA reads TGCGCCAGCAGCCAGTGGGACAGCCAGGGTGAAGCTTTCTTT.